Listed below are T cell receptor beta chains from one sample, sequenced in a study of blood T cells in healthy people across ages. In TCRdb, the 5' RACE reads were re-called with MiXCR into one record per CDR3 protein. Counted here are about 640,000 distinct CDR3 sequences, around 41% occurring once; the ten biggest clones make up 30%. Sequenced: blood. These receptors were obtained from an elderly man in good health. Both conserved end residues are part of each CDR3. D genes are given only for firm matches. Only some rows state a clone size, as once, few, many or a class for expanded clones.

J gene,V gene,D gene,clone size,CDR3 protein,CDR3 DNA
TRBJ2-7,TRBV6-6,-,few,CASSGTEGSYEQYF,TGTGCCAGCAGCGGGACTGAAGGCTCCTACGAGCAGTACTTC
TRBJ2-7,TRBV10-3,TRBD1,-,CAINLSGGRDEQYF,TGTGCCATCAATCTCTCAGGGGGACGGGACGAGCAGTACTTC
TRBJ2-7,TRBV6-2/TRBV6-3,TRBD2,-,CASSSPFSGHYEQYF,TGTGCCAGCAGTTCCCCTTTTAGCGGGCACTACGAGCAGTACTTC
TRBJ2-1,TRBV3-1,-,many,CASSHPDSRSYNEQFF,TGTGCCAGCAGCCATCCCGACAGTCGCTCCTACAATGAGCAGTTCTTC
TRBJ2-5,TRBV14,TRBD1,-,CASSQGYGRGQETQYF,TGTGCCAGCAGCCAAGGCTACGGCAGGGGACAGGAGACCCAGTACTTC
TRBJ1-5,TRBV5-6,TRBD1,-,CASSYRDRGQPQHF,TGTGCCAGCAGCTACCGGGACAGGGGTCAGCCCCAGCATTTT
TRBJ2-4,TRBV6-5,-,-,CASSNPRGRGLAKNIQYF,TGTGCCAGCAGTAACCCCCGCGGCAGAGGACTAGCCAAAAACATTCAGTACTTC
TRBJ2-7,TRBV6-2/TRBV6-3,-,-,CVSRDRTYEQYF,TGTGTCAGCAGAGACAGAACCTACGAGCAGTACTTC
TRBJ1-1,TRBV5-1,-,-,CASSIGHSGTEAFF,TGCGCCAGCAGCATTGGACACTCCGGAACTGAAGCTTTCTTT
TRBJ1-2,TRBV7-9,-,-,CASSFWIEGSGRALRGYTF,TGTGCCAGCAGCTTCTGGATAGAGGGGTCAGGCCGGGCGTTAAGAGGCTACACCTTC
TRBJ2-7,TRBV28,TRBD1,-,CASRTGQGVREQYF,TGCGCCAGCAGAACCGGACAGGGAGTGCGCGAGCAGTACTTC
TRBJ2-7,TRBV9,-,few,CASSAHATGRHEQYF,TGTGCCAGCAGCGCCCATGCGACAGGGAGGCACGAGCAGTACTTC
TRBJ2-7,TRBV20-1,TRBD1,-,CSAREGQGAHEQYF,TGCAGTGCTAGAGAGGGACAGGGTGCCCACGAGCAGTACTTC
TRBJ2-7,TRBV27,-,few,CASGEPSGPLEQYF,TGTGCCAGCGGTGAGCCCAGCGGGCCGCTCGAGCAGTACTTC
TRBJ2-6,TRBV20-1,-,few,CSARELGSGANVLTF,TGCAGTGCTAGAGAATTGGGGTCTGGGGCCAACGTCCTGACTTTC
TRBJ1-6,TRBV5-8,-,few,CASSLYRLNSPLHF,TGTGCCAGCAGCTTGTACAGGTTAAATTCACCCCTCCACTTT
TRBJ1-2,TRBV28,-,few,CASSRPGSYGYTF,TGTGCCAGCAGCCGCCCAGGGAGCTATGGCTACACCTTC
TRBJ2-5,TRBV7-6,TRBD2,few,CASSLGGLAGSKETQYF,TGTGCCAGCAGCTTAGGGGGACTAGCGGGGAGCAAAGAGACCCAGTACTTC
TRBJ2-7,TRBV5-6,-,-,CASSLASRLLYNEQYF,TGTGCCAGCAGCTTGGCTTCGCGGTTACTGTACAATGAGCAGTACTTC
TRBJ1-1,TRBV7-2,-,-,CASSLKQGAEAFF,TGTGCCAGCAGCTTAAAACAGGGAGCTGAAGCTTTCTTT
TRBJ2-1,TRBV7-2,TRBD2,-,CASSRTSGGSNEQFF,TGTGCCAGCAGCAGGACTAGCGGGGGGAGCAATGAGCAGTTCTTC
TRBJ1-1,TRBV6-6,-,-,CASSWGNRKNTEAFF,TGTGCCAGCAGTTGGGGCAACAGGAAGAACACTGAAGCTTTCTTT
TRBJ2-5,TRBV12-3/TRBV12-4,-,-,CASSHPVSIGEQYF,TGTGCCAGCAGTCATCCAGTCAGTATCGGGGAGCAGTACTTC
TRBJ2-5,TRBV6-2/TRBV6-3,-,once,CASSYGGPGAGVETQYF,TGTGCCAGCAGTTACGGGGGGCCAGGCGCTGGGGTAGAGACCCAGTACTTC
TRBJ2-7,TRBV2,-,-,CASSDYPSYEQYF,TGTGCCAGCAGTGATTATCCCTCCTACGAGCAGTACTTC
TRBJ2-7,TRBV27,-,few,CASSSGTFYEQYF,TGTGCCAGCAGTTCGGGGACGTTCTACGAGCAGTACTTC